A single sample is the source of the 26 T cell receptor beta chains below, sequenced in a study of identical twins. Via MiXCR, TCRdb re-called the 5' RACE reads, giving one row per CDR3 protein. Of 200,000 to 250,000 distinct CDR3 sequences detected, approximately 12% appear once; the ten largest clones hold approximately 4%. These data were also filed under a second study, of yellow fever vaccine responses in identical twins.

The sequencing input was memory (CD45RO+) T cells sorted from blood. The source is a young woman in good health.

This clonotype was seen repeatedly, ten times or more. CDR3 coding DNA: TGTGCCAGCAGTTACGGAAGGAACACTGAAGCTTTCTTT. Protein sequence: CASSYGRNTEAFF. The chain has TRBV6-5 and TRBJ1-1; D is unclear. This CDR3 contains 13 residues. CDR1 is MNHEY, CDR2 SVGAGI, per germline. V was clipped by 2 bases and J by 1 base, with 5 bases between them.

The CDR3 sequence: CASSQEGQGETYEQYF. The CDR3, as DNA: TGTGCCAGCAGCCAAGAGGGACAGGGAGAAACCTACGAGCAGTACTTC. The genes are TRBV4-2 and TRBJ2-7; 9 nucleotides align to TRBD1. This CDR3 has 16 amino acids. Germline assignment: CDR1 LGHNA and CDR2 YNFKEQ. The ends lost 0 bases at V and 2 bases at J; junction bases unmatched: 5.

The J gene is TRBJ2-1, the V gene TRBV5-1; a weak D match, TRBD1 (7 bases). CDR1 and CDR2 from the germline V gene are SGHRS and YFSETQ. V was shortened by 4 bases and J by 3 bases, with 23 bases between the two germline ends. The CDR3 extends over 18 amino acids. Here the CDR3 DNA reads TGCGCCAGCAGCCCGGGGGATTTTGGCACAGGGGACTACAATGAGCAGTTCTTC. This sequence encodes CASSPGDFGTGDYNEQFF.

In this sample, this clonotype turned up a few times. The genes are TRBV7-2 and TRBJ2-7, with 8 bases that match TRBD1. The CDR3 is made up of 15 amino acids. CDR1 is SGHTA and CDR2 is FQGNSA in the germline V gene. J was trimmed by 2 bases and V by 0 bases; bases with no gene match: 3. The CDR3, as DNA: TGTGCCAGCAGCTTAGCGGCAGGGGGCGCCTACGAGCAGTACTTC. It codes for CASSLAAGGAYEQYF.

The V call is TRBV6-5, the J call TRBJ2-7; D is unclear. This CDR3 spans 15 amino acids. The V gene's germline CDR1 is MNHEY and CDR2 SVGAGI. V was pared by 4 bases and J by 4 bases, with 17 bases between. The CDR3 DNA follows: TGTGCCAGCAGTTCTAGTAGGGCACCTTCTTACGAGCAGTACTTC. This gives the protein CASSSSRAPSYEQYF.

A few counts support this clonotype. CDR3 protein: CASSRRAPLGGELFF. The DNA for the CDR3 is TGTGCCAGCAGCCGCCGGGCCCCCCTGGGCGGGGAGCTGTTTTTT. The chain joins TRBV7-9 to TRBJ2-2; D ambiguous. This CDR3 region has 15 residues. Trimming took 5 bases from V and 7 from J, leaving 17 bases between them. Germline V gene data show CDR1 as SEHNR and CDR2 as FQNEAQ (reference sequence).

There are a few counts of this clonotype. This chain joins TRBV28 and TRBJ1-1, with D hard to call. The V end was cut by 6 bases, the J end by 11 bases, with 22 bases between. Looked up from germline, CDR1 is MDHEN and CDR2 is SYDVKM. This CDR3 comprises 14 residues. The CDR3 reads CASRSGDGDFGAFF. The CDR3 DNA sequence: TGTGCCAGCAGGTCGGGAGACGGAGATTTCGGGGCTTTCTTT. Using reference TRBV28 and TRBJ1-1 for the parts outside the CDR3, the full variable domain is DVKVTQSSRYLVKRTGEKVFLECVQDMDHENMFWYRQDPGLGLRLIYFSYDVKMKEKGDIPEGYSVSREKKERFSLILESASTNQTSMYLCASRSGDGDFGAFFGQGTRLTVV.

This clonotype was picked up one time. The chain employs TRBV4-2 and TRBJ2-3, with D possibly being TRBD1 or TRBD2 (6 bases each). This CDR3 has 15 amino acids. The V and J ends lost 4 bases and 4 bases respectively, with 15 bases between them. Germline CDR1 LGHNA, CDR2 YNFKEQ. CDR3 loop: CASSLPGASADTQYF. The DNA of the CDR3 is TGTGCCAGCAGCCTTCCGGGGGCCAGCGCAGATACGCAGTATTTT.

Of note for this clonotype: This sequence may be a read error, since a much larger clone differs from it by one base. V is TRBV11-2 and J is TRBJ2-3, with D perhaps TRBD2 (6 bases). This CDR3 spans 15 amino acids. Germline V CDR1 and CDR2: SGHAT, FQNNGV. The CDR3 loop is CASSFSRGPTDTHYF. The CDR3 DNA reads TGTGCCAGCAGCTTCTCGCGGGGCCCCACAGATACGCATTATTTT.

The rearrangement joins TRBV20-1 to TRBJ2-2; TRBD1 agrees at 8 bases. With V trimmed by 0 bases and J by 2 bases, 5 bases remained unmatched. Germline V gene sequence: CDR1 DFQATT, CDR2 SNEGSKA (reference sequence). The CDR3 is 16 residues long. The CDR3 region is CSARDGGQANTGELFF. The CDR3, as DNA: TGCAGTGCTAGAGATGGGGGACAGGCTAACACCGGGGAGCTGTTTTTT.

The table lists this clonotype with a few counts. V gene TRBV2 combines with J gene TRBJ2-6, with 7 bases that match TRBD2. Germline CDR1 and CDR2: SNHLY and FYNNEI. The trim removed 8 bases at V and 0 bases at J, leaving 7 bases unmatched. This CDR3 has 16 amino acids. Here the CDR3 DNA reads TGTGCCAGCCGTCTAGCGGAGCACTCTGGGGCCAACGTCCTGACTTTC. This translates into CASRLAEHSGANVLTF.

The chain couples TRBV29-1 to TRBJ2-7, with TRBD2 matching over 12 bases. V was pared by 6 bases and J by 1 base, with 7 bases of the junction left unmatched. The CDR3 loop spans 15 amino acids. The germline CDR1 and CDR2 sequences are SQVTM and ANQGSEA. The CDR3 DNA reads as TGCAGCGTCTGGGAACTAGCGGGGGGATCCTACGAGCAGTACTTC. This sequence encodes CSVWELAGGSYEQYF.

The V and J genes are TRBV18 and TRBJ2-4; perhaps TRBD1 as D (6 bases). CDR3 length: 14 residues. Germline CDR1 is KGHSH and CDR2 is LQKENI. The V end was cut by 4 bases, the J end by 6 bases, with 13 bases between. CDR3 nucleotides: TGTGCCAGCTCACAAGACAGGTCCCCAAACATTCAGTACTTC. Protein: CASSQDRSPNIQYF.

This clonotype has a handful of counts. The DNA is left out, because the CDR3 cannot be placed on it with certainty; the CDR3 is given as TCRdb lists it. This chain's CDR3 is CASSLLRANRYNEQFF. The gene calls are TRBV13 and TRBJ2-1; the table's TRBD2 call for D was not verified on the DNA. The CDR3 is 16 amino acids in total, end residues counted. The germline CDR1 and CDR2 sequences are PRHDT and FYEKMQ (reference sequence).

This clonotype was detected many times. V and J are TRBV28 and TRBJ2-2; D possibly matches TRBD1 or TRBD2 (5 bases each). Trimming left V 5 bases short and J 3 bases short, with 7 bases between. The CDR3 covers 13 residues. Germline V gene lookup returns CDR1 MDHEN and CDR2 SYDVKM. In nucleotides, the CDR3 is TGTGCCAGCAGTGGGACGGACACCGGGGAGCTGTTTTTT. It translates to CASSGTDTGELFF. Full variable domain (rest looked up from reference TRBV28 and TRBJ2-2): DVKVTQSSRYLVKRTGEKVFLECVQDMDHENMFWYRQDPGLGLRLIYFSYDVKMKEKGDIPEGYSVSREKKERFSLILESASTNQTSMYLCASSGTDTGELFFGEGSRLTVL.

In this sample, this clonotype turned up many times. The chain carries TRBV4-3 and TRBJ2-5, with D perhaps assigned TRBD1 or TRBD2 (7 bases each). This CDR3 contains 15 residues. Germline CDR1 and CDR2: LGHNA and YSLEER. With 4 bases removed from V and 5 bases from J, the gap between germline ends came to 17 bases. DNA for the CDR3: TGCGCCAGCAGCCGGTACAGGGGAGGGCGGGAGACCCAGTACTTC. Translating gives CASSRYRGGRETQYF.

This clonotype was recorded a few times. The gene calls are TRBV6-5 and TRBJ2-5; no definite D call. The V end was cut by 8 bases, the J end by 5 bases, with 12 bases between. This CDR3 is built from 12 residues. Germline V gives CDR1 MNHEY, CDR2 SVGAGI. The CDR3 loop reads CASGRSAETQYF. The DNA for the CDR3 is TGTGCCAGCGGACGGAGCGCGGAGACCCAGTACTTC.

This clonotype was found many times. The gene calls are TRBV12-3 or TRBV12-4 and TRBJ2-2; 8 bases are a match to TRBD1. After removal of 7 bases from V and 5 bases from J, the junction contained 9 bases not matched to a gene. The CDR3 length is 15 residues. The CDR3 here is CASTRQGMGTGELFF. CDR3 sequence (DNA): TGTGCCAGCACCAGACAGGGGATGGGGACCGGGGAGCTGTTTTTT.

This clonotype turned up a few times. The chain employs TRBV29-1 and TRBJ2-3; D remains ambiguous. The CDR3 totals 14 residues. From germline, CDR1 is SQVTM and CDR2 ANQGSEA. V shed 5 bases and J shed 0 bases, with 12 bases lying between them. CDR3 sequence: CSVWPTASTDTQYF. The DNA of the CDR3 is TGCAGCGTTTGGCCGACCGCAAGCACAGATACGCAGTATTTT.

V usage is TRBV7-9 and J usage is TRBJ2-3; 9 bases line up with TRBD2. V was clipped by 1 base and J by 2 bases; unmatched bases: 4. The CDR3 is made up of 16 amino acids. CDR1 and CDR2 from the germline V gene are SEHNR and FQNEAQ (reference sequence). Here the CDR3 DNA reads TGTGCCAGCAGCTTAGAGCTAGCGGGACCCACAGATACGCAGTATTTT. This sequence encodes CASSLELAGPTDTQYF.

This clonotype came up many times. This chain uses TRBV7-6 with TRBJ2-7; D gene uncertain. The V end lost 4 bases, the J end lost 1 base, and 11 bases lay between the germline ends. The CDR3 spans 14 residues. From germline, CDR1 is SGHVS and CDR2 FNYEAQ. This CDR3 reads CASSSSLQSYEQYF. CDR3 sequence (DNA): TGTGCCAGCAGCTCCTCGCTCCAATCCTACGAGCAGTACTTC.

V usage is TRBV7-2 and J usage is TRBJ2-7; D may correspond to TRBD1 or TRBD2 (7 bases each). V lost 7 bases to trimming and J lost 4 bases, with 26 bases between them. Germline CDR1 SGHTA, CDR2 FQGNSA. This CDR3 contains 17 residues. In DNA form, the CDR3 reads TGTGCCAGCATCGATCACCCCAACAGGGGAGGGTCGTACGAGCAGTACTTC. It encodes CASIDHPNRGGSYEQYF.

This chain uses TRBV3-1 with TRBJ2-3; 9 positions match TRBD2. With V trimmed by 1 base and J by 3 bases, 14 bases remained unmatched. The CDR3 length is 19 residues. In germline, CDR1 is LGHDT, CDR2 YNNKEL (reference sequence). CDR3 residues: CASSQVPGLAGLKTDTQYF. DNA of the CDR3: TGTGCCAGCAGCCAAGTCCCCGGGCTAGCGGGGCTTAAAACAGATACGCAGTATTTT.

In this sample, this clonotype turned up many times. This chain joins TRBV28 and TRBJ2-7, with D uncertain. The CDR3 totals 13 residues. Germline values: CDR1 MDHEN, CDR2 SYDVKM. V was clipped by 2 bases and J by 2 bases, with 7 bases between them. The CDR3 loop reads CASSLPPPYEQYF. CDR3 DNA sequence: TGTGCCAGCAGTTTACCCCCCCCCTACGAGCAGTACTTC. Full variable domain (missing parts from reference TRBV28 and TRBJ2-7): DVKVTQSSRYLVKRTGEKVFLECVQDMDHENMFWYRQDPGLGLRLIYFSYDVKMKEKGDIPEGYSVSREKKERFSLILESASTNQTSMYLCASSLPPPYEQYFGPGTRLTVT.

The V gene is TRBV2, the J gene TRBJ1-5; D uncertain. This CDR3 is built from 15 residues. Germline assignment: CDR1 SNHLY and CDR2 FYNNEI. Trimming left V 5 bases short and J 0 bases short, with 11 bases between. The CDR3 coding sequence is TGTGCCAGCAGTCCAGACGGAAATAGCAATCAGCCCCAGCATTTT. Translating it yields CASSPDGNSNQPQHF.

This clonotype was seen a few times. This chain connects TRBV30 to TRBJ2-5; TRBD1 agrees at 9 bases. The CDR3 runs to 15 residues. Germline V gene lookup returns CDR1 GTSNPN and CDR2 SVGIG (reference sequence). J gave up 5 bases and V 2 bases, and 9 bases lay outside the gene matches. CDR3: CAWSPWGQGEETQYF. The CDR3 DNA reads TGTGCCTGGAGTCCCTGGGGACAGGGCGAGGAGACCCAGTACTTC.